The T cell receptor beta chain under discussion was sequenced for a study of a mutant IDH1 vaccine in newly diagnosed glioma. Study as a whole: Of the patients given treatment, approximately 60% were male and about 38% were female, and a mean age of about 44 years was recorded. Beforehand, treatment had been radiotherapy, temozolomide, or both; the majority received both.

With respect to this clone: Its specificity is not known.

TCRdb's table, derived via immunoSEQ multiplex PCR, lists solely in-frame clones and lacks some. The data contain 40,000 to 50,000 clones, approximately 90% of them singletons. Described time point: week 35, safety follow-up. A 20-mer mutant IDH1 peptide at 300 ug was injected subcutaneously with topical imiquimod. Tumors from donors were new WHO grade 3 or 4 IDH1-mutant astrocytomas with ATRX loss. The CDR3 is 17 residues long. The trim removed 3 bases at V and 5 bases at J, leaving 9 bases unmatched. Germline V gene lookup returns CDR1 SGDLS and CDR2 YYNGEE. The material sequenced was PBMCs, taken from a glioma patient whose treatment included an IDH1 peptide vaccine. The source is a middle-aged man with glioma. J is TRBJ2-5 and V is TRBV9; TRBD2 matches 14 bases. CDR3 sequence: CASSARTSGRRGETQYF. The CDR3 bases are TGTGCCAGCAGCGCGCGGACTAGCGGGAGGAGGGGGGAGACCCAGTACTTC.